This note documents a single TCR beta chain sequence. Its antigen is still unknown. The record originates from a study of cytomegalovirus exposure and HLA in healthy donors. Study results and caveats: A later analysis linked 15,000 to 20,000 TCR beta sequences to HLA alleles at 0.05 false discovery rate.

Amplification used 60 Vbeta primers and 13 Jbeta primers. Here immunoSEQ multiplex PCR was the method, and the copy in TCRdb shows in-frame clones only, minus some. Here the sample table reports around 160,000 clones. This CDR3 comprises 16 residues. The germline V gene has CDR1 KGHSH and CDR2 LQKENI. Trimming removed 2 bases from V and 1 base from J, with 14 bases in between. This receptor was identified in a woman between 45 and 65 years old in good health and CMV-seronegative. The sequenced sample consisted of PBMCs. The chain links TRBV18 to TRBJ1-2; the D gene is possibly TRBD1 (6 bases). CDR3 in DNA: TGTGCCAGCTCACCAGGGGGCGGACAGAATAACTATGGCTACACCTTC. The encoded protein is CASSPGGGQNNYGYTF.